Here is one T cell receptor (beta chain) with its context. The data belong to a study of blood T cell repertoires in COVID-19. The CDR3 contains 12 residues. The germline V gene has CDR1 LGHNT and CDR2 FRNRAP. The V and J ends lost 8 bases and 9 bases, in that order; junction bases with no gene match: 5. This table comes from immunoSEQ multiplex PCR, and its TCRdb copy is limited to in-frame clones, with some not included. The table shows about 270,000 clones, with approximately 86% occurring only once. The chain uses TRBV12-5 and TRBJ2-3, with 10 bases fitting TRBD2. Sequenced input: PBMCs or T cells enriched from blood (not recorded which). The TCR originated in a woman between 18 and 29 years old who had recovered from COVID-19. This CDR3 is CASSPGLATQYF. CDR3 nucleotide sequence: TGTGCTAGTAGCCCGGGACTAGCGACGCAGTATTTT.